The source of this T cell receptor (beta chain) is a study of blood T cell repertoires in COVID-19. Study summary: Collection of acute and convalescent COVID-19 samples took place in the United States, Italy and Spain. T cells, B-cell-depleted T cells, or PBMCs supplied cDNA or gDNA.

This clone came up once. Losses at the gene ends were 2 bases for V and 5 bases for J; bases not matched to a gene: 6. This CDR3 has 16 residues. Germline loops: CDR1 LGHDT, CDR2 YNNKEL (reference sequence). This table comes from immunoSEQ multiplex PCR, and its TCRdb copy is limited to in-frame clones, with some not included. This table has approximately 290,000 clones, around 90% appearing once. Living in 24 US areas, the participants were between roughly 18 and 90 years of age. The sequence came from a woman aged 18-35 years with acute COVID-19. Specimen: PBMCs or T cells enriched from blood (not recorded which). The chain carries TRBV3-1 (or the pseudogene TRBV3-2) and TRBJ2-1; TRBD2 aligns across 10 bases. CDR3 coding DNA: TGTGCCAGCAGCCAATTTAGCGGGAGGCTGGACAATGAGCAGTTCTTC. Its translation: CASSQFSGRLDNEQFF.